This record concerns one T cell receptor (beta chain) sequence. 60 Vbeta and 13 Jbeta primers were used in PCR. Profiling relied on immunoSEQ multiplex PCR, and the TCRdb table lists in-frame clones only, not all of them. The sample holds around 81,000 clones; less than 75% are singletons and the top ten take 5% to 6%. The CDR3 has 14 amino acids. Germline assignment: CDR1 MDHEN and CDR2 SYDVKM. Trimming at V came to 2 bases and at J to 7 bases, leaving 3 bases not matched to a gene. This specimen comes from a study of cytomegalovirus exposure and HLA in healthy donors. Study-level background: Early release data held 80 million to 100 million unique TCRs from HLA-typed donors.

V and J are TRBV28 and TRBJ2-4; 9 nucleotides line up with TRBD2. The clonotype was recovered from a man aged 25-45 years in good health and CMV-seropositive. The sample was PBMCs. The CDR3, as DNA: TGTGCCAGCAGTTTAAGGGCGGGAGGGAACATTCAGTACTTC. The encoded protein is CASSLRAGGNIQYF. Full variable domain (remainder filled in from reference TRBV28 and TRBJ2-4): DVKVTQSSRYLVKRTGEKVFLECVQDMDHENMFWYRQDPGLGLRLIYFSYDVKMKEKGDIPEGYSVSREKKERFSLILESASTNQTSMYLCASSLRAGGNIQYFGAGTRLSVL.